Below, 12 T cell receptor beta chains from the same sample are listed, as sequenced in a study of blood T cell repertoires in COVID-19. The table came from immunoSEQ multiplex PCR; TCRdb's copy has only in-frame clones and leaves some out. The table includes 310,000 or so clones, 70% to 90% detected once. The sample taken for sequencing was peripheral blood. Receptors were obtained from a man younger than 35 who had recovered from COVID-19.

J is TRBJ2-7 and V is TRBV6-6, with D perhaps matching TRBD1 (6 bases). The V end was cut by 5 bases, the J end by 4 bases, with 9 bases between. The CDR3 totals 12 residues. Germline CDR1 MNHNY, CDR2 SVGAGI (reference sequence). CDR3 DNA: TGTGCCAGCAGTCTACAGGGATACGAGCAGTACTTC. Protein product: CASSLQGYEQYF.

V is TRBV11-2 and J is TRBJ2-3, with 8 positions matching TRBD2. There are 15 residues in the CDR3. Germline V gene lookup returns CDR1 SGHAT and CDR2 FQNNGV. V dropped 4 bases and J dropped 2; count of bases not matched to a gene: 5. The CDR3 loop is CASSSGGFPTDTQYF. DNA for the CDR3: TGTGCCAGCAGCTCGGGAGGGTTCCCCACAGATACGCAGTATTTT.

The rearrangement uses TRBV7-9 and TRBJ2-5; 10 nucleotides align to TRBD2. The CDR3 is made up of 14 amino acids. V lost 4 bases, J lost 5 bases, and 4 bases stayed unmatched. CDR1 is SEHNR and CDR2 is FQNEAQ in the germline V gene (reference sequence). In nucleotides, the CDR3 is TGTGCCAGCAGCTCCCTAGCGGGGGTGGAGACCCAGTACTTC. It yields the protein CASSSLAGVETQYF.

This clone showed up just a few times. CDR3 sequence (DNA): TGTGCCAGCAGCTTGATACGTGGGACAGGCGTTACCTACACCTTC. It codes for CASSLIRGTGVTYTF. The chain is built from TRBV5-6 and TRBJ1-2; 8 positions agree with TRBD1. The length of the CDR3 is 15 residues. CDR1 is SGHDT, CDR2 YYEEEE, per germline. The V and J ends lost 1 base and 10 bases, in that order; junction bases with no gene match: 12. The variable domain in full, with the rest retrieved from reference TRBV5-6 and TRBJ1-2, is DAGVTQSPTHLIKTRGQQVTLRCSPKSGHDTVSWYQQALGQGPQFIFQYYEEEERQRGNFPDRFSGHQFPNYSSELNVNALLLGDSALYLCASSLIRGTGVTYTFGSGTRLTVV.

This chain joins TRBV6-5 and TRBJ2-1, with 10 bases identical to TRBD2. From germline, CDR1 is MNHEY and CDR2 SVGAGI. The CDR3 has 15 residues. Trimming removed 5 bases from V and 4 bases from J; junction bases left unmatched: 5. In nucleotides, the CDR3 is TGTGCCAGCAGTCCTCGGACTAGCGGATACAATGAGCAGTTCTTC. This sequence encodes CASSPRTSGYNEQFF.

The chain links TRBV19 to TRBJ1-2; a possible D gene is TRBD1 (6 bases). This CDR3 comprises 15 residues. With 6 bases removed from V and 5 bases from J, the gap between germline ends came to 19 bases. The germline gives CDR1 LNHDA, CDR2 SQIVND (reference sequence). The CDR3 coding sequence is TGTGCCAGTAGCCCCGAATCGGACAGCATATATGGCTACACCTTC. It is translated as CASSPESDSIYGYTF.

DNA for the CDR3: TGTGCCAGCAGCTTCGGACAGGGAGGTGATTCACCCCTCCACTTT. Translated, it gives CASSFGQGGDSPLHF. The chain recombines TRBV7-9 with TRBJ1-6, with TRBD1 matching 8 bases. The germline gives CDR1 SEHNR, CDR2 FQNEAQ (reference sequence). The ends lost 3 bases at V and 8 bases at J; junction bases unmatched: 6. The CDR3 has 15 residues.

The V gene is TRBV24-1, the J gene TRBJ2-6; the match to TRBD1 covers 9 bases. Trimming at V came to 4 bases and at J to 1 base, leaving 7 bases not matched to a gene. The germline CDR1 and CDR2 sequences are KGHDR and SFDVKD. The length of the CDR3 is 18 residues. The CDR3, as DNA: TGTGCCACCAGTGACTCCCGGGACAGGGCGTCTGGGGCCAACGTCCTGACTTTC. It codes for CATSDSRDRASGANVLTF.

This clone was recorded once. The rearrangement links TRBV18 to TRBJ2-7; D gene uncertain. The length of the CDR3 is 13 residues. CDR1 and CDR2 (germline): KGHSH, LQKENI. The germline V and J ends were trimmed by 6 bases and 4 bases, with 13 bases remaining between them. CDR3 nucleotide sequence: TGTGCCAGCTCGGGCCCCGTGGCGTACGAGCAGTACTTC. It yields the protein CASSGPVAYEQYF.

The chain has TRBV7-9 and TRBJ1-1; 7 bases are shared with TRBD1. The CDR3 sequence is 11 residues long. The V and J ends lost 5 bases and 8 bases, in that order; junction bases with no gene match: 2. Germline CDR1 and CDR2: SEHNR and FQNEAQ (reference sequence). CDR3 sequence: CASSRTGEAFF. In DNA form, the CDR3 reads TGTGCCAGCAGCCGGACAGGAGAAGCTTTCTTT.

The genes are TRBV7-2 and TRBJ2-7, with 7 bases aligning to TRBD2. The CDR3 length is 14 residues. Germline CDR1 is SGHTA and CDR2 is FQGNSA. Germline trimming cut 1 base from V and 3 bases from J; bases unmatched to any gene: 3. For the CDR3, the DNA is TGTGCCAGCAGCTTAGGGGGACTAATCTACGAGCAGTACTTC. Translation: CASSLGGLIYEQYF.

The chain employs TRBV19 and TRBJ1-2, with 7 bases that match TRBD1. V lost 6 bases and J lost 0; bases outside the gene matches: 13. The CDR3 is made up of 17 amino acids. Germline-derived CDR1 and CDR2 are LNHDA and SQIVND (reference sequence). DNA of the CDR3: TGTGCCAGTAGACCAATCCCGGGACAGTATTCTAACTATGGCTACACCTTC. It translates to CASRPIPGQYSNYGYTF.